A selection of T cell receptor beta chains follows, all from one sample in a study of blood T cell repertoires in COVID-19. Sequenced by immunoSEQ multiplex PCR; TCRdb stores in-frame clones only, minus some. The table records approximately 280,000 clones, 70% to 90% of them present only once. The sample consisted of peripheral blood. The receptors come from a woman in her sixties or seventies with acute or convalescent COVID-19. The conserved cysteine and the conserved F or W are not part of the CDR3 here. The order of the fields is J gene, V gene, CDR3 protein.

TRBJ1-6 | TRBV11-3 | ASSPGEGTTYNSPLH
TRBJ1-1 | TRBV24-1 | ATSDPNRGEAF
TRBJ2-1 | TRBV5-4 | ASSLRGRLADEQF
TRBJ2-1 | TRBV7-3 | ASSLDSGGRDEQF
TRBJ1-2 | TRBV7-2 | ASSNLGDYGYT
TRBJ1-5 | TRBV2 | ASTKGPSQPQH
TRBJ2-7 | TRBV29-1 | SVAPQRGSLEQY
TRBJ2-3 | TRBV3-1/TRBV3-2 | ASSQEPAGGPADTQY
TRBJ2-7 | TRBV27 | ASSPLGDSSYEQY
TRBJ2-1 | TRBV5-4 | ASSLGGPNEQF
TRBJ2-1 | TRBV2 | ASSGAGNEQF
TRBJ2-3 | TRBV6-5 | ASSYSWQGTDTQY
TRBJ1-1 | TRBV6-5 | ASSYNGGPLTEAF
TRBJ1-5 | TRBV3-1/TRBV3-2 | ASSPPAGQPQH
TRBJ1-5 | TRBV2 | ASRGDRHQPQH
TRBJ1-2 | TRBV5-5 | ASSLRQGQGT
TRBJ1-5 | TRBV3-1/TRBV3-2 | ASSQGTGGGNQPQH
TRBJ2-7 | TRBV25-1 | ASSETSGASYEQY
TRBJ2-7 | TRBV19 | ASSILGQGKEQY
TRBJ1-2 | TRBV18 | ASSQGQGGLYGYT
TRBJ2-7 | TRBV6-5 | ASSYSGGSYEQY
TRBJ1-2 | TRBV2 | ASSEDSHYGYT
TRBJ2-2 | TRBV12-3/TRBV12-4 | ASSFSAGELF
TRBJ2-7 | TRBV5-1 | ASSLGSGQEEQY
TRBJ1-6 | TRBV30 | ALNTGEYNSPLH
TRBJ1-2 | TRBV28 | ASSFPPGQGSGYT
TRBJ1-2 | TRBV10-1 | ASSPGQVPYGYT
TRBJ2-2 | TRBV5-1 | ASSFDRGMGTGELF
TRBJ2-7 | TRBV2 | ASGKGALNEQY
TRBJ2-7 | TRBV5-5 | ASSLGPGVYEQY
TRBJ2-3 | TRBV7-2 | ASSARGGSTQY
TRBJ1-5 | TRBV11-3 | ASSSKGGGARPNQPQH
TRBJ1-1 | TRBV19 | ASSIPRRRRSTEAF
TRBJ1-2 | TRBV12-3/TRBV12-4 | ASSLRETYGYT
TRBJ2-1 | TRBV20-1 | SAPSYNEQF
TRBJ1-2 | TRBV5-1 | ASSLQGGYGYT
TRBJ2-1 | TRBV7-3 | ASSFSGGAYNEQF
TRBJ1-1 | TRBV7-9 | ASSLAGARNTEAF
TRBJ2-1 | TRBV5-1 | ASSFRQTSDEQF
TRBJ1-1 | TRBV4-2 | ASSQEGGRTEAF
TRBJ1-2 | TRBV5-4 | ASSLDRRGYT
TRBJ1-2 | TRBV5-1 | ASRETDYGYT
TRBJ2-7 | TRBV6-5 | ASTQPGGNEQY
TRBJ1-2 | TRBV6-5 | ASRPDMNYGYT
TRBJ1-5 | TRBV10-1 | ASTYRAREAQH
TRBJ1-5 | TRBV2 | ASSPDRAVSQPQH
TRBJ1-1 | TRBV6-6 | ASSPAGGNTEAF
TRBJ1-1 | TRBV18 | ASSPPLTGRNTEAF